This TCR beta chain comes out of a study of T cell repertoires in cytomegalovirus infection. Between the trimmed V and J ends, which lost 4 bases and 0 bases, there was a span of 15 bases. Germline assignment: CDR1 KGHSH and CDR2 LQKENI. This CDR3 contains 16 residues. TCRdb analysed the reads with MiXCR anew, one entry per CDR3 protein. The profile shows fewer than 550,000 distinct CDR3 sequences, approximately 31% of them singletons. Sequencing used PBMCs. This sequence originates from a human donor in good health (CMV status not recorded). Some clones in this sample may be carry-over from other donors' samples. The J gene is TRBJ1-1, the V gene TRBV18; tentatively, D is TRBD1 (6 bases). The CDR3 here is CASSRPTGVMNTEAFF. The CDR3 DNA sequence: TGTGCCAGCTCACGCCCGACAGGAGTCATGAACACTGAAGCTTTCTTT.